This entry lists 28 T cell receptor beta chains sequenced from one sample in a study of siplizumab effects on memory and regulatory T cells. TCRdb's copy holds only in-frame clones and misses some; the assay was immunoSEQ multiplex PCR. The sample shows approximately 98,000 clones, about 95% of them seen only once. The material sequenced was non-Treg CD4+ T cells sorted from blood. These receptors were taken from a human donor in good health.

This clone has only one observation. The rearrangement uses TRBV18 and TRBJ2-7, with D perhaps TRBD1 (5 bases). Germline CDR1 KGHSH, CDR2 LQKENI. CDR3 size: 14 residues. The V end was cut by 1 base, the J end by 2 bases, with 9 bases between. CDR3 DNA: TGTGCCAGCTCACCACAACAGGCTACCTACGAGCAGTACTTC. It yields the protein CASSPQQATYEQYF. The variable domain in full, completed from reference TRBV18 and TRBJ2-7, reads NAGVMQNPRHLVRRRGQEARLRCSPMKGHSHVYWYRQLPEEGLKFMVYLQKENIIDESGMPKERFSAEFPKEGPSILRIQQVVRGDSAAYFCASSPQQATYEQYFGPGTRLTVT.

V usage is TRBV6-5 and J usage is TRBJ2-1, with 7 bases identical to TRBD2. V shed 5 bases, J shed 6 bases, and the junction held 7 bases outside the gene matches. CDR3 length equals 14 residues. The germline V gene encodes CDR1 MNHEY and CDR2 SVGAGI. The DNA for the CDR3 is TGTGCCAGCAGTGTGACTAGCAGGTCCAATGAGCAGTTCTTC. Translated, it gives CASSVTSRSNEQFF.

This clone turned up a few times. The chain uses TRBV11-2 and TRBJ2-5; 8 bases match TRBD2. The V and J ends lost 1 base and 2 bases, in that order; junction bases with no gene match: 6. Germline CDR1 reads SGHAT; CDR2 reads FQNNGV. The CDR3 contains 16 residues. This CDR3 reads CASSLVAAGVQETQYF. CDR3 sequence (DNA): TGTGCCAGCAGCTTAGTTGCAGCGGGAGTACAAGAGACCCAGTACTTC. Complete variable domain (other parts from reference TRBV11-2 and TRBJ2-5): EAGVAQSPRYKIIEKRQSVAFWCNPISGHATLYWYQQILGQGPKLLIQFQNNGVVDDSQLPKDRFSAERLKGVDSTLKIQPAKLEDSAVYLCASSLVAAGVQETQYFGPGTRLLVL.

This clone appeared once. The CDR3 here is CASSPATSRTDTQYF. For the CDR3, the DNA is TGTGCCAGCAGCCCTGCTACCAGCCGCACAGATACGCAGTATTTT. The rearrangement uses TRBV25-1 and TRBJ2-3; D gene unclear. The V and J ends lost 6 bases and 1 base respectively, with 14 bases between them. The CDR3 runs to 15 residues. CDR1 is MGHDK and CDR2 is SYGVNS in the germline V gene.

J is TRBJ2-2 and V is TRBV7-9; 9 nucleotides align to TRBD2. Per the germline V gene, CDR1 is SEHNR and CDR2 is FQNEAQ (reference sequence). V gave up 5 bases and J gave up 6 bases; unmatched junction bases: 10. The CDR3 loop spans 16 amino acids. The CDR3 loop is CASSPISGSRSGELFF. The CDR3 DNA follows: TGTGCCAGCAGCCCGATTAGCGGGAGCAGGTCCGGGGAGCTGTTTTTT.

This chain uses TRBV18 with TRBJ1-2; 11 bases line up with TRBD1. With V trimmed by 6 bases and J by 3 bases, 0 bases remained unmatched. The CDR3 is made up of 13 amino acids. Germline V gene data show CDR1 as KGHSH and CDR2 as LQKENI. CDR3 residues: CASSGQGDYGYTF. CDR3 DNA sequence: TGTGCCAGCTCGGGACAGGGGGACTATGGCTACACCTTC.

In nucleotides, the CDR3 is TGTGCCAGCAGCCAAGTTGAACAAGTGATGATAAGGGGGCGGTCAGCAGATACGCAGTATTTT. Residues: CASSQVEQVMIRGRSADTQYF. The rearrangement uses TRBV14 and TRBJ2-3, with TRBD1 identical over 7 bases. The V segment lost 1 base and the J segment 4 bases; nucleotides outside the gene matches: 23. CDR1 is SGHDN, CDR2 FVKESK, per germline. The CDR3 covers 21 residues.

The rearrangement uses TRBV27 and TRBJ1-6, with D perhaps TRBD1 (6 bases). The CDR3 length is 17 residues. Germline V CDR1 and CDR2: MNHEY, SMNVEV (reference sequence). With 5 bases removed from V and 0 bases from J, the gap between germline ends came to 14 bases. CDR3: CASSRQAVSSYNSPLHF. Here the CDR3 DNA reads TGTGCCAGCAGTCGACAGGCCGTAAGCTCCTATAATTCACCCCTCCACTTT.

The chain recombines TRBV19 with TRBJ1-1; possible D gene TRBD1, 6 bases. The CDR3 covers 10 residues. Germline lookup yields CDR1 LNHDA and CDR2 SQIVND (reference sequence). V lost 9 bases, J lost 9 bases, and 11 bases lay in between. The CDR3 coding sequence is TGTGCCAGCGGGGGGCGCAAAGCTTTCTTT. Its protein product is CASGGRKAFF.

This chain links TRBV28 with TRBJ2-6, with D uncertain. The CDR3 extends over 12 amino acids. In germline, CDR1 is MDHEN, CDR2 SYDVKM. Trimming pared 4 bases from V and 8 bases from J, leaving 6 bases between. CDR3 loop: CASSSYTNVLTF. The DNA of the CDR3 is TGTGCCAGCAGTTCCTACACCAACGTCCTGACTTTC.

This clone appeared a single time. The identical CDR3 is also encoded by other nucleotide sequences in the sample. The CDR3 nucleotides are TGTGCCAGCAGTTTGGGGGCAGGGTATAATGAGCAGTTCTTC. It encodes CASSLGAGYNEQFF. This chain links TRBV7-9 with TRBJ2-1, with D tentatively TRBD1 (6 bases). Trimming removed 6 bases at V and 7 bases at J, with 16 bases between. Per germline, CDR1 SEHNR and CDR2 FQNEAQ (reference sequence). This CDR3 has 14 amino acids.

The chain combines TRBV5-1 with TRBJ2-6; weak D call: TRBD1 (5 bases). The germline gives CDR1 SGHRS, CDR2 YFSETQ. Trimming cost V 0 bases and J 1 base, with 8 bases left between them. The CDR3 is 16 residues long. The CDR3 is CASSLGQPSGANVLTF. The DNA of the CDR3 is TGCGCCAGCAGCTTGGGACAGCCGTCTGGGGCCAACGTCCTGACTTTC.

V and J are TRBV11-2 and TRBJ1-1; 9 nucleotides align to TRBD1. The CDR3 has 16 residues. The junction had 6 bases not matched to a gene; V was cut back by 3 bases and J by 1 base. Per the germline V gene, CDR1 is SGHAT and CDR2 is FQNNGV. As DNA, the CDR3 is TGTGCCAGCAGCTTTGGGACAGGGCTAAAGAACACTGAAGCTTTCTTT. Protein product: CASSFGTGLKNTEAFF.

The chain combines TRBV16 with TRBJ2-1; 9 bases align to TRBD2. Trimming removed 1 base from V and 5 bases from J; junction bases left unmatched: 6. The CDR3 spans 16 residues. Germline V gene sequence: CDR1 KGHSY, CDR2 FQNENV. CDR3 residues: CASSQLATSGNNEQFF. CDR3 nucleotides: TGTGCCAGCAGCCAATTGGCGACTAGCGGTAACAATGAGCAGTTCTTC.

The chain carries TRBV28 and TRBJ2-2; D possibly corresponds to TRBD1 (5 bases). Germline-derived CDR1 and CDR2 are MDHEN and SYDVKM. Trimming left V 4 bases short and J 4 bases short, with 19 bases between. The CDR3 sequence is 17 residues long. The CDR3 spells CASSSLGPGLATGELFF. CDR3 coding DNA: TGTGCCAGCAGTTCCTTAGGCCCAGGGTTGGCCACCGGGGAGCTGTTTTTT.

J is TRBJ2-7 and V is TRBV6-1; D tentatively reads TRBD1 or TRBD2 (5 bases each). With 7 bases removed from V and 2 bases from J, the gap between germline ends came to 12 bases. Germline V gene sequence: CDR1 MNHNS, CDR2 SASEGT. CDR3 size: 13 residues. This chain's CDR3 is CASIGDETYEQYF. CDR3 coding DNA: TGTGCCAGCATAGGGGACGAAACCTACGAGCAGTACTTC.

The chain combines TRBV7-2 with TRBJ2-5; the match to TRBD2 covers 8 bases. Germline V CDR1 and CDR2: SGHTA, FQGNSA. CDR3 length: 16 amino acids. J was trimmed by 5 bases and V by 5 bases; bases with no gene match: 13. The CDR3 DNA is TGTGCCAGCAGCAACCAGGGACTAGTGGTGACGGAGACCCAGTACTTC. Translated, it gives CASSNQGLVVTETQYF.

V gene TRBV2 combines with J gene TRBJ2-7; 8 nucleotides match TRBD2. The germline V gene has CDR1 SNHLY and CDR2 FYNNEI. This CDR3 has 14 residues. V trimming: 6 bases; J trimming: 3 bases; junction bases outside the gene matches: 7. CDR3 DNA: TGTGCCAGCAGGTTTACTAGCGGCAGCTACGAGCAGTACTTC. It encodes CASRFTSGSYEQYF.

V and J are TRBV4-1 and TRBJ2-1, with 8 bases fitting TRBD2. Germline V gene lookup returns CDR1 MGHRA and CDR2 YSYEKL. V trimming: 3 bases; J trimming: 4 bases; junction bases outside the gene matches: 8. The CDR3 is 16 amino acids. The CDR3 region has the DNA TGCGCCAGCAGCCAGCGACGGGCTAGCGGGTACAATGAGCAGTTCTTC. Translating it yields CASSQRRASGYNEQFF.

V is TRBV10-3 and J is TRBJ2-7, with D unclear. This CDR3 has 12 residues. CDR1 and CDR2 (germline): ENHRY, SYGVKD. Trimming left V 10 bases short and J 0 bases short, with 10 bases between. CDR3 nucleotide sequence: TGTGCCAGCATAGGCAGCTCCTACGAGCAGTACTTC. It translates to CASIGSSYEQYF.

The chain combines TRBV5-8 with TRBJ2-6; 7 bases agree with TRBD2. This CDR3 has 14 residues. From germline, CDR1 is SGHTS and CDR2 YDEGEE. V shed 5 bases and J 7 bases; nucleotides not matched to a gene: 6. CDR3 region: CASRPWGGANVLTF. CDR3 nucleotides: TGTGCCAGCAGACCGTGGGGGGGAGCCAACGTCCTGACTTTC.

The DNA for the CDR3 is TGTGCCAGCAGTTACCCTCGCGGCGGGGGCCCAGATACGCAGTATTTT. Translation gives CASSYPRGGGPDTQYF. The rearrangement uses TRBV6-6 and TRBJ2-3, with D perhaps TRBD2 (7 bases). The germline V gene encodes CDR1 MNHNY and CDR2 SVGAGI (reference sequence). The CDR3 totals 16 residues. Trimming stripped 2 bases from V and 4 bases from J, with 16 bases between.

The chain recombines TRBV19 with TRBJ2-1; tentative D call: TRBD1 (7 bases). With 1 base removed from V and 4 bases from J, the gap between germline ends came to 11 bases. CDR1 is LNHDA, CDR2 SQIVND, per germline (reference sequence). The CDR3 extends over 15 amino acids. Here the CDR3 DNA reads TGTGCCAGTAGTATAGCGCGGGACAGATACAATGAGCAGTTCTTC. This translates into CASSIARDRYNEQFF.

This clone came up once. This rearrangement joins TRBV4-1 to TRBJ2-3, with TRBD2 matching 15 bases. The CDR3 is made up of 19 amino acids. Germline V gene sequence: CDR1 MGHRA, CDR2 YSYEKL. Losses at the gene ends were 4 bases for V and 4 bases for J; bases not matched to a gene: 12. The CDR3 nucleotides read TGCGCCAGCAGCCGCCAATTAACCGGGACTAGCGGGAGGTCAGATACGCAGTATTTT. It encodes CASSRQLTGTSGRSDTQYF.

The chain employs TRBV15 and TRBJ2-5; the match to TRBD2 covers 11 bases. Germline V gene data show CDR1 as LNHNV and CDR2 as YYDKDF (reference sequence). The CDR3 covers 15 residues. The junction had 3 bases not matched to a gene; V was cut back by 0 bases and J by 6 bases. CDR3 residues: CATSRDLAGGKTQYF. DNA for the CDR3: TGTGCCACCAGCAGAGACTTAGCGGGAGGGAAGACCCAGTACTTC.

V gene TRBV6-1 combines with J gene TRBJ2-5; D possibly uses TRBD1 or TRBD2 (5 bases each). From germline, CDR1 is MNHNS and CDR2 SASEGT. V was clipped by 7 bases and J by 5 bases, with 17 bases between them. The CDR3 is 14 amino acids. The CDR3 is CASISLGVGETQYF. CDR3 coding DNA: TGTGCCAGCATTTCGTTGGGGGTTGGGGAGACCCAGTACTTC.

The chain links TRBV6-5 to TRBJ2-1; 7 bases map to TRBD2. The CDR3 is made up of 15 amino acids. Germline V CDR1 and CDR2: MNHEY, SVGAGI. The trim removed 6 bases at V and 5 bases at J, leaving 10 bases unmatched. The CDR3 here is CASSRGGVTHNEQFF. CDR3 in DNA: TGTGCCAGCAGCCGGGGAGGGGTTACCCACAATGAGCAGTTCTTC.

The V call is TRBV6-1, the J call TRBJ1-1; tentative D call: TRBD1 (6 bases). The CDR3 totals 15 residues. The V gene's germline CDR1 is MNHNS and CDR2 SASEGT. Trimming removed 7 bases from V and 11 bases from J, with 26 bases in between. The CDR3 sequence: CASTSTRGGNSEAFF. The CDR3 DNA is TGTGCCAGCACTTCGACGAGGGGGGGGAATTCGGAGGCTTTCTTT.